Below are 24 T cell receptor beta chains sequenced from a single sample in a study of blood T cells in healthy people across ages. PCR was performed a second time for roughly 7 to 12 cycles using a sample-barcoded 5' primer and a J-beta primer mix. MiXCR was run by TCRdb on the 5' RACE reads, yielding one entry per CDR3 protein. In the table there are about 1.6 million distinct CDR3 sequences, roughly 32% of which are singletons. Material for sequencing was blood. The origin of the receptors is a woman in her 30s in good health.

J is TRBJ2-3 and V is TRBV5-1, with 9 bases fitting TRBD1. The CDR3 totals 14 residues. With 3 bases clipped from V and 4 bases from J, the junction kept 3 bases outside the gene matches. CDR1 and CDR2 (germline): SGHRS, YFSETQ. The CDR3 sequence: CASSWDRAPDTQYF. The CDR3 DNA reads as TGCGCCAGCAGCTGGGACAGGGCCCCAGATACGCAGTATTTT. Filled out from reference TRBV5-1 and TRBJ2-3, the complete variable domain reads KAGVTQTPRYLIKTRGQQVTLSCSPISGHRSVSWYQQTPGQGLQFLFEYFSETQRNKGNFPGRFSGRQFSNSRSEMNVSTLELGDSALYLCASSWDRAPDTQYFGPGTRLTVL.

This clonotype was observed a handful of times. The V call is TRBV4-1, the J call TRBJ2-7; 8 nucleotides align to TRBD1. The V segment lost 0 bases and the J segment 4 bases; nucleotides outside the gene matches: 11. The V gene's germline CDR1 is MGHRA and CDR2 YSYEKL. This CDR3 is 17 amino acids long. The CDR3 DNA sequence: TGCGCCAGCAGCCAAGATACTCGGGACAGGACTTTTTACGAGCAGTACTTC. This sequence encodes CASSQDTRDRTFYEQYF.

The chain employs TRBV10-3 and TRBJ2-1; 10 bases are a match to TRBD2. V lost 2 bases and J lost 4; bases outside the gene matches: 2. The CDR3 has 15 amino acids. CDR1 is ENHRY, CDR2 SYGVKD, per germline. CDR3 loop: CAISEIAGGYNEQFF. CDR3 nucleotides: TGTGCCATCAGTGAGATAGCGGGGGGTTACAATGAGCAGTTCTTC.

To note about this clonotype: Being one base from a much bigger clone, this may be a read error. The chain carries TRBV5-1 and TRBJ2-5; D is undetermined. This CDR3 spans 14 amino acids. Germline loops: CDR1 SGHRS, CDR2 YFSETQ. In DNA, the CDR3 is TGCGCCAGCTGCTTGTCCCCGGGCCAAGAGACCCAGTACTTC. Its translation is CASCLSPGQETQYF.

The CDR3 DNA sequence: TGTGCCAGCAGTGTAGGCAGACAGACGGCGGGTGAGCAGTTCTTC. Residues: CASSVGRQTAGEQFF. The chain couples TRBV2 to TRBJ2-1; D is tentatively TRBD1 or TRBD2 (5 bases each). The ends were cut back, 4 bases at V and 9 bases at J, with 19 bases in the middle. The CDR3 loop spans 15 amino acids. Germline V CDR1 and CDR2: SNHLY, FYNNEI.

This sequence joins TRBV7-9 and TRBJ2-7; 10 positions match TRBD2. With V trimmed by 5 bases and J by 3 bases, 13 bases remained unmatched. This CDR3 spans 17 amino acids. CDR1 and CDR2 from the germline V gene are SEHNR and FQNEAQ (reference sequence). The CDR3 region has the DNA TGTGCCAGCAGCCCACCAGCCGGGACTAGCGTAAACTACGAGCAGTACTTC. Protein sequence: CASSPPAGTSVNYEQYF.

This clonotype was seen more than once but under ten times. CDR3: CSARDAGGGTEAFF. The CDR3 coding sequence is TGCAGTGCTAGAGATGCAGGGGGAGGGACTGAAGCTTTCTTT. The V gene is TRBV20-1, the J gene TRBJ1-1, with TRBD1 matching 7 bases. The junction had 6 bases not matched to a gene; V was cut back by 0 bases and J by 5 bases. Germline CDR1 DFQATT, CDR2 SNEGSKA (reference sequence). This CDR3 is 14 amino acids long.

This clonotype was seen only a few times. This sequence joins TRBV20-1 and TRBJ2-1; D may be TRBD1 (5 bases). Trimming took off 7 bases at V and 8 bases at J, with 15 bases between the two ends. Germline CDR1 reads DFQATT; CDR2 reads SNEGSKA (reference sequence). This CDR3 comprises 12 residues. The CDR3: CSVSTREHEQFF. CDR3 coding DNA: TGCAGTGTCAGTACCAGGGAACATGAGCAGTTCTTC.

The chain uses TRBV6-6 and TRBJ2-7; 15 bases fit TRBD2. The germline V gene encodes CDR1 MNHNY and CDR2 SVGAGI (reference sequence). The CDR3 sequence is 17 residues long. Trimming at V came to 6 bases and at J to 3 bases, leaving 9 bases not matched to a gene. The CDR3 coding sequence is TGTGCCAGCAGCCTGGGACTAGCGGGGGGAGGAATCTACGAGCAGTACTTC. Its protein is CASSLGLAGGGIYEQYF.

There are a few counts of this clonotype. In nucleotides, the CDR3 is TGTGCCAGCGGACCACCGGGACTACGCACAGATACGCAGTATTTT. It specifies CASGPPGLRTDTQYF. The gene calls are TRBV27 and TRBJ2-3; 7 bases line up with TRBD2. V lost 8 bases to trimming and J lost 1 base; unmatched junction nucleotides: 9. The CDR3 totals 15 residues. Germline-derived CDR1 and CDR2 are MNHEY and SMNVEV (reference sequence).

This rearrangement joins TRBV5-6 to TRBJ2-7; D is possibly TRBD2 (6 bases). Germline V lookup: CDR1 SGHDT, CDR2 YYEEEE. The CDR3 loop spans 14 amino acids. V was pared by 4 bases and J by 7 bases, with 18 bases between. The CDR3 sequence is CASSPTLGAGEQYF. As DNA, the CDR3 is TGTGCCAGCAGCCCTACTCTAGGGGCGGGGGAGCAGTACTTC.

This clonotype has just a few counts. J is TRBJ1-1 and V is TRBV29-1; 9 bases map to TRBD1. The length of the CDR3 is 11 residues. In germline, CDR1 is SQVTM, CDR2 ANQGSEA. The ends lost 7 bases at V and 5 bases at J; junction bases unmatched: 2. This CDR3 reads CSDRGRTEAFF. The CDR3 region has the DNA TGCAGCGACAGGGGGCGGACTGAAGCTTTCTTT.

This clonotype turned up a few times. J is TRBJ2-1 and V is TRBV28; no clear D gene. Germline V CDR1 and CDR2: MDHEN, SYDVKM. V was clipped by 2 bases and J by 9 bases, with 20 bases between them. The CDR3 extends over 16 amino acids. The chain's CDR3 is CASSLGSWTPDGEQFF. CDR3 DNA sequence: TGTGCCAGCAGTTTAGGCTCGTGGACGCCGGACGGTGAGCAGTTCTTC.

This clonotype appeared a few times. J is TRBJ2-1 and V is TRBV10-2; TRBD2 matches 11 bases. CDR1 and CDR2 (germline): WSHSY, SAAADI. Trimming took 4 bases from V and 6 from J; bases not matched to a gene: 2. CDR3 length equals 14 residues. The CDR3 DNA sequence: TGCGCCAGCAGTGGCACTAGCGGGAGCAATGAGCAGTTCTTC. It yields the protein CASSGTSGSNEQFF.

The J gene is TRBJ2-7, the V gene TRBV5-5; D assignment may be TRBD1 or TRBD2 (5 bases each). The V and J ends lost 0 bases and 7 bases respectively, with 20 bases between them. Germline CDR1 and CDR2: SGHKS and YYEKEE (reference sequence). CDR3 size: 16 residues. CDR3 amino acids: CASSLGFRGTPGEQYF. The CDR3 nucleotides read TGTGCCAGCAGCTTGGGCTTCCGGGGCACACCGGGGGAGCAGTACTTC.

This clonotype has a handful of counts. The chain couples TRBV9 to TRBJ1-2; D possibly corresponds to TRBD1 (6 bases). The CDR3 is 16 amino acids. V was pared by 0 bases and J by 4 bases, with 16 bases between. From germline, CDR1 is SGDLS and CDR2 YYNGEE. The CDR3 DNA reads TGTGCCAGCAGCGTAGGCGGGGGCCCAAACCCCTATGGCTACACCTTC. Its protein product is CASSVGGGPNPYGYTF.

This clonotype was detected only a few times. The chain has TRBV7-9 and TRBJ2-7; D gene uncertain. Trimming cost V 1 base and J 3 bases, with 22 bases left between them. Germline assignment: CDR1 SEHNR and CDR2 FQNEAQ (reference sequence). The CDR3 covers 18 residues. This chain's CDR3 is CASSLGVGPPSRFYEQYF. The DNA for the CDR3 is TGTGCCAGCAGCTTAGGCGTAGGGCCCCCATCGCGGTTCTACGAGCAGTACTTC.

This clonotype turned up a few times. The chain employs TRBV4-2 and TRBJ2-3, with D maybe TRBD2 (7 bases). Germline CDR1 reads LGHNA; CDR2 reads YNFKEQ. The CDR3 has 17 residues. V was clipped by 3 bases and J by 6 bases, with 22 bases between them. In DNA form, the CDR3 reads TGTGCCAGCAGCCATGCCCCTCGAGGGGGGGCCTTCGATACGCAGTATTTT. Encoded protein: CASSHAPRGGAFDTQYF.

CDR3 protein: CAIREGLAGEDTQYF. Here the CDR3 DNA reads TGTGCCATCAGGGAGGGACTAGCGGGAGAAGATACGCAGTATTTT. This chain connects TRBV10-3 to TRBJ2-3, with 14 bases identical to TRBD2. The CDR3 runs 15 residues. Trimming took 6 bases from V and 5 from J; bases not matched to a gene: 4. Germline V gives CDR1 ENHRY, CDR2 SYGVKD.

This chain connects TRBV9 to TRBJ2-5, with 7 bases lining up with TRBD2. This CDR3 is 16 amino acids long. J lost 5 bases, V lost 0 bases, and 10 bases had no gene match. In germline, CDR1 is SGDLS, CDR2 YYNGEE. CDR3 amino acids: CASSVDTERGWETQYF. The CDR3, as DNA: TGTGCCAGCAGCGTAGATACAGAGCGGGGTTGGGAGACCCAGTACTTC.

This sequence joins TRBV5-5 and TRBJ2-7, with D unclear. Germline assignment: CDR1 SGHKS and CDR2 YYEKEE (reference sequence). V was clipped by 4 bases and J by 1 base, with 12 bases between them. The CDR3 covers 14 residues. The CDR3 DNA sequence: TGTGCCAGCAGCCGCTGCCTCCCTTCCTACGAGCAGTACTTC. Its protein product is CASSRCLPSYEQYF.

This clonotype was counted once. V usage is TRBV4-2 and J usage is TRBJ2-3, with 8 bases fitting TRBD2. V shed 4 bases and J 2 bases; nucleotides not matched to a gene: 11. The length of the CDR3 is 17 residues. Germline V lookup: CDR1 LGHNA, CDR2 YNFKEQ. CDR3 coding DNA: TGTGCCAGCAGCCGCGGTCGGGCGGGAGGAACCACAGATACGCAGTATTTT. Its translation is CASSRGRAGGTTDTQYF.

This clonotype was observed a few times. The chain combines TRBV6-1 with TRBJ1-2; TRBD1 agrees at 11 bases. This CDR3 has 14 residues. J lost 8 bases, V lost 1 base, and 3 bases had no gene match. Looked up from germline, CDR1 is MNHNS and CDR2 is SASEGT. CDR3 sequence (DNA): TGTGCCAGCAGTGAAGACTGGACAGGGGGCGGCTACACCTTC. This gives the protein CASSEDWTGGGYTF.

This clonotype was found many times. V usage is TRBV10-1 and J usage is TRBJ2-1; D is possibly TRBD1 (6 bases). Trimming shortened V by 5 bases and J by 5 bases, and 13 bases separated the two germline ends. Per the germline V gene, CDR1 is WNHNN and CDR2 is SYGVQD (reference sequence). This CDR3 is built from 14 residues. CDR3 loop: CASSRDTVNNEQFF. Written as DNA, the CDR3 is TGCGCCAGCAGTAGGGACACGGTCAACAATGAGCAGTTCTTC.